A single sample is the source of the 5 T cell receptor delta chains below, sequenced in a study of gamma-delta T cells after stem cell transplantation. TCRdb reanalysed the RT-PCR reads with CATT. Its clone listing holds 37 delta-chain clones. Sequencing input: gamma-delta T cells. Source of these receptors: a human donor. It is not recorded whose cells these are; they may come from a transplant donor. This table probably holds off-target reads from a library built for another chain.

The genes are TRDV2 and TRDJ1; the D is unclear. V was pared by 2 bases and J by 2 bases, with 8 bases between. Germline CDR1 and CDR2: GEAIGNYY and EKD. CDR3 length equals 13 residues. This chain's CDR3 is CACDRLGTDKLIF. The CDR3 region has the DNA TGTGCCTGTGACAGACTCGGAACCGATAAACTCATCTTT.

The chain links TRDV2 to TRDJ1; no firm D call. V was pared by 3 bases and J by 5 bases, with 12 bases between. This CDR3 has 13 residues. CDR1 is GEAIGNYY, CDR2 EKD, per germline. The DNA of the CDR3 is TGTGCCTGTGACCCTGTTGGTGAGGATAAACTCATCTTT. Its protein product is CACDPVGEDKLIF.

This clone turned up a few times. The rearrangement uses TRDV3 and TRDJ1; TRDD3 aligns across 9 bases. CDR3 length: 18 amino acids. Germline V gene data show CDR1 as TVYSNPD and CDR2 as GDNSRS (reference sequence). The junction had 18 bases not matched to a gene; V was cut back by 4 bases and J by 0 bases. CDR3 DNA sequence: TGTGCCTGTCTCCTACGGGGGATGGGGGATAACTACACCGATAAACTCATCTTT. It encodes CACLLRGMGDNYTDKLIF. Based on the CDR3 plus reference TRDV3 and TRDJ1, the full variable domain is CDKVTQSSPDQTVASGSEVVLLCTYDTVYSNPDLFWYRIRPDYSFQFVFYGDNSRSEGADFTQGRFSVKHILTQKAFHLVISPVRTEDSATYYCACLLRGMGDNYTDKLIFGKGTRVTVEP.

This clone was observed a handful of times. The rearrangement joins TRDV2 to TRDJ1, with D possibly being TRDD3 (5 bases). CDR1 is GEAIGNYY, CDR2 EKD, per germline. With 0 bases removed from V and 0 bases from J, the gap between germline ends came to 19 bases. This CDR3 spans 18 amino acids. The CDR3 DNA is TGTGCCTGTGACACCGCTGGGTGGGGACCAACTTACACCGATAAACTCATCTTT. It is translated as CACDTAGWGPTYTDKLIF.

This chain joins TRDV2 and TRDJ1; tentative D call: TRDD3 (6 bases). The CDR3 totals 17 residues. CDR1 and CDR2 from the germline V gene are GEAIGNYY and EKD. The V gene lost 1 base and the J gene lost 0 bases, with 17 bases spanning the gap. The CDR3 spells CACDTVLGSGYTDKLIF. CDR3 nucleotides: TGTGCCTGTGACACGGTACTGGGAAGCGGTTACACCGATAAACTCATCTTT.